The present entry profiles one T cell receptor (beta chain) with its context. Its target is unknown. These data come from a study of T cells after yellow fever vaccination. Regarding the study as a whole: In post-booster samples, most primary-vaccination clones reappeared (about 95% CD4, approximately 91% CD8). Contamination by abundant bulk-population clonotypes could be present in FACS-sorted repertoires.

The authors made TCR cDNA by 5'RACE template switching, adding a universal primer site and UMIs. TCRdb re-called the 5' RACE reads through MiXCR, storing one row per CDR3 protein. The sample includes 300,000 to 350,000 distinct CDR3 sequences, around 4.5% of them seen just once. The TCR sequence derives from a man between 18 and 35 years old who received the YFV17D yellow fever vaccine. The specimen comprised PBMCs, sampled 15 days after the yellow fever booster vaccination.

CDR3 residues: CASSSVGGAYNEQFF. In DNA form, the CDR3 reads TGTGCCAGCAGCTCGGTAGGGGGGGCCTACAATGAGCAGTTCTTC. The rearrangement joins TRBV7-3 to TRBJ2-1; TRBD2 might be the D (7 bases). Germline CDR1 is SGHTA and CDR2 is FQGTGA. The ends were cut back, 4 bases at V and 2 bases at J, with 12 bases in the middle. The CDR3 runs to 15 residues.